This TCR beta chain was profiled in a study of T cell responses to AZD1222 COVID-19 vaccine (dated by TCRdb to the early 2020s). In terms of the full investigation: TCR sequencing was performed for more than 230 trial participants, of whom some 200 were given two doses of AZD1222 and around 25 were given two doses of MenACWY control vaccine. Enrollment into the trials was organized by age into subgroups of 18-55, 56-69 and 70-plus years, and those subgroups contained 148, 28 and 57 TCR-sequenced participants, respectively. Summary of the overall study and its limitations: Most participants were white British and females outnumbered males, and the authors suggested that clonal diversity may have been underestimated. Epitopes outside the regions mutated in the B.1.351 and B.1.1.7 variants were reportedly recognized by nearly half of the unique spike-specific TCRs. No day 14 peak-response samples were available, so repertoires were characterized only after the peak T cell response. The whole spike protein was spanned by vaccine-associated CD4 TCRs, and dominant responses were seen in regions 160-218 and 743-854. In the small 56-69-year group, the increase in depth fell short of significance, most likely because of low power. Spike-specific TCR breadth and depth rose significantly after two AZD1222 doses compared with day 0 and with MenACWY recipients. Conclusions about previously exposed vaccinees are limited because only six or seven AZD1222 recipients were SARS-CoV-2 seropositive at baseline.

The CDR3 regions of human TCRbeta chains were analyzed by immunosequencing. As for how the authors treated the data: TCRs in the repertoires were matched against a reference library of SARS-CoV-2-specific TCRs that had been generated with the MIRA antigen-specificity platform. Breadth was defined as the fraction of unique TCRs that were SARS-CoV-2-associated, and depth was defined as the fraction of total T cells that were SARS-CoV-2-associated. Using the MIRA data, each spike-specific TCR was mapped to the spike region that the TCR reacts to and placed in a CD4 or CD8 class. Log10-transformed breadth and depth values were compared by one-way ANOVA with Sidak's multiple comparisons tests. The clones in this table, taken by TCRdb from immuneACCESS, are in-frame only. Not every clone is retained; where verified, under half of the shortfall comes from an unresolved V gene, and the cause of the rest is unknown. V, J and clone size are those of that table, while D and trimming were read from the DNA. Here the sample has 130,000 to 150,000 clones; about 92% occur a single time. The ten largest make up approximately 12% of the sample.

A remark on this clone: Its specific antigen is unknown. No quality values exist for individual bases; no much larger clone is one base distant.

In the paper's terms, the time point label means: sample from adult after SARS-CoV-2 infection, after symptom onset. A couple of convalescent COVID-19 patients, sampled after symptom onset from adults with prior SARS-CoV-2 infection, were also TCR-sequenced for comparison. Trimming removed 1 base from V and 12 bases from J; the gene matches leave 12 bases unexplained. Reading from cysteine to phenylalanine, the CDR3 counts 18 amino acids. Only the CDR3 portion is preserved as DNA: 54 bases, with reading frame beginning at the first base. CDR1 and CDR2 (MDHEN, SYDVKM) derive from the germline V gene.

The sample here was peripheral blood, taken after recovery from COVID-19. The rearranged segments are TRBV28 and TRBJ2-1, and 16 junctional nucleotides match TRBD2. The origin of this receptor is an adult who had recovered from COVID-19. Here the CDR3 is given as CASSLSLVGLAGGRGQFF. The nucleotide sequence reads as follows: TGTGCCAGCAGTTTATCTCTGGTGGGACTAGCGGGAGGGCGTGGGCAGTTCTTC.